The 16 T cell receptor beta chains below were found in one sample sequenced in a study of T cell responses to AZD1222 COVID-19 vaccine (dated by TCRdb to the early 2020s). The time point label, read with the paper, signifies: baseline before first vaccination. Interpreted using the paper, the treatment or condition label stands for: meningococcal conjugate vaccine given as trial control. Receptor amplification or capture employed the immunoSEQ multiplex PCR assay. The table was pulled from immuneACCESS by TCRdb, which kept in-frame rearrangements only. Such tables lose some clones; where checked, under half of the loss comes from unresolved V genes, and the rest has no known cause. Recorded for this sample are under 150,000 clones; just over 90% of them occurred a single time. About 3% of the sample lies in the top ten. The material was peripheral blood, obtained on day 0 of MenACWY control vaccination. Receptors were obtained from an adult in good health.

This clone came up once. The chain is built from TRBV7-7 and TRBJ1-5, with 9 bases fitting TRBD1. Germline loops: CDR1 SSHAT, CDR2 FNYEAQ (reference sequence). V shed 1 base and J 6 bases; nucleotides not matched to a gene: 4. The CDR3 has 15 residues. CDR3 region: CASSLVGQGSQPQHF. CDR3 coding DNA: TGTGCCAGCAGCTTAGTTGGACAGGGGAGTCAGCCCCAGCATTTT.

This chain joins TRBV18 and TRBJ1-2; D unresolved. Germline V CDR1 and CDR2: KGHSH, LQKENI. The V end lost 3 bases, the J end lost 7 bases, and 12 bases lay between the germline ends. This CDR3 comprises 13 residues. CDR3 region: CASSPVLFGGYTF. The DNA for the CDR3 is TGTGCCAGCTCACCCGTTTTATTCGGTGGCTACACCTTC.

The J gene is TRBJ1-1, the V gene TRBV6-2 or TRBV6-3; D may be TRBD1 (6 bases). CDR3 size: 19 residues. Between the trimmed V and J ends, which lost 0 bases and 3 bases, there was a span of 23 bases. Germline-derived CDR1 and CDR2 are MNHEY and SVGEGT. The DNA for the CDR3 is TGTGCCAGCAGTTACTCGATCCAGGGGAGGATGGGAATTGACACTGAAGCTTTCTTT. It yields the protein CASSYSIQGRMGIDTEAFF.

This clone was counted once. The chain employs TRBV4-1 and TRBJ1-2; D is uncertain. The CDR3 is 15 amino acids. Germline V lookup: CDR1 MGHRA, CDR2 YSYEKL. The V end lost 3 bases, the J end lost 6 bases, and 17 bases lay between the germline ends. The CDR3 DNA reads TGCGCCAGCAGCCAGGGTCGCGCGACAAAGGATGGCTACACCTTC. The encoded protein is CASSQGRATKDGYTF.

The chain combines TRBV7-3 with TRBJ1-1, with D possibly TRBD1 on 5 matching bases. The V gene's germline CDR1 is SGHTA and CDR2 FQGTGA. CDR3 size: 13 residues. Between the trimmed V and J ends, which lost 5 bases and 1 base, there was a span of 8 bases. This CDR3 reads CASSAGRNTEAFF. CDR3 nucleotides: TGTGCCAGCAGCGCAGGGCGGAACACTGAAGCTTTCTTT.

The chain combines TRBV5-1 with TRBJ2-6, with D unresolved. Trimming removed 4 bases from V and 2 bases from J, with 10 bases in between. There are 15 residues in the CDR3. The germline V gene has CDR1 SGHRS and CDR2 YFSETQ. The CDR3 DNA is TGCGCCAGCAGCCCGGACCGAGCTGGGGCCAACGTCCTGACTTTC. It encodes CASSPDRAGANVLTF.

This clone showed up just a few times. The CDR3 spells CASLSGGSYEQYF. Here the CDR3 DNA reads TGTGCCAGTCTTTCGGGGGGCTCCTACGAGCAGTACTTC. The chain recombines TRBV28 with TRBJ2-7, with 7 bases fitting TRBD2. CDR1 MDHEN and CDR2 SYDVKM come from the germline V gene. The CDR3 totals 13 residues. The ends lost 9 bases at V and 0 bases at J; junction bases unmatched: 5. Looking up the rest from reference TRBV28 and TRBJ2-7 gives the full variable domain: DVKVTQSSRYLVKRTGEKVFLECVQDMDHENMFWYRQDPGLGLRLIYFSYDVKMKEKGDIPEGYSVSREKKERFSLILESASTNQTSMYLCASLSGGSYEQYFGPGTRLTVT.

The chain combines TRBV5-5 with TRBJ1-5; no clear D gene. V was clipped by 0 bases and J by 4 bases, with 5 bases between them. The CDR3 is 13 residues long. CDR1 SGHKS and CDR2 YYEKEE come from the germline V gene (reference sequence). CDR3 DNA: TGTGCCAGCAGCTTGGGGAGGAATCAGCCCCAGCATTTT. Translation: CASSLGRNQPQHF.

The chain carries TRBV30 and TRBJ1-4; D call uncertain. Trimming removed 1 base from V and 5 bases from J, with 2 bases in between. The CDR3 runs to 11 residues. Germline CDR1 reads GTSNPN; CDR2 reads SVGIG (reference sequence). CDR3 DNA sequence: TGTGCCTGGAGTGGAAATGAAAAACTGTTTTTT. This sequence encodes CAWSGNEKLFF.

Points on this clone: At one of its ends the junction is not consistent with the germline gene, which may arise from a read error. The CDR3 sequence: CASSSGQTGFTF. The CDR3 DNA follows: TGTGCCAGCAGTTCGGGACAGACCGGCTTCACCTTC. The chain couples TRBV12-3 or TRBV12-4 to TRBJ1-2; 7 nucleotides agree with TRBD1. This CDR3 has 12 residues.

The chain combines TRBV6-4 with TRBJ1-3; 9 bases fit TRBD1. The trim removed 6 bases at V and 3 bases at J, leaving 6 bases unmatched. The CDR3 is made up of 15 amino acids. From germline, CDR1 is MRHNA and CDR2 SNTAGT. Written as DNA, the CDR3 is TGTGCCAGCAGGGGGGACAGGGATAGTGGAAACACCATATATTTT. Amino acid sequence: CASRGDRDSGNTIYF.

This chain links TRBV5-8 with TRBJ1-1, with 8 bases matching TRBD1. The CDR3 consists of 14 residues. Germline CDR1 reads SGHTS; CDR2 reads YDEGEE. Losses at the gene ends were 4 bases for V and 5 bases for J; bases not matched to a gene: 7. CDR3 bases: TGTGCCAGCAGCACCGACAGGGGTGGGACTGAAGCTTTCTTT. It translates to CASSTDRGGTEAFF.

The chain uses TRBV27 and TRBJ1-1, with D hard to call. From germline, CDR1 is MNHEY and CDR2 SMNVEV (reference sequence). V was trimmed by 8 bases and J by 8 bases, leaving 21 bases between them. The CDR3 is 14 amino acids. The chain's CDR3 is CASGRYYEGAEAFF. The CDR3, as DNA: TGTGCCAGCGGGCGGTACTACGAGGGAGCCGAAGCTTTCTTT.

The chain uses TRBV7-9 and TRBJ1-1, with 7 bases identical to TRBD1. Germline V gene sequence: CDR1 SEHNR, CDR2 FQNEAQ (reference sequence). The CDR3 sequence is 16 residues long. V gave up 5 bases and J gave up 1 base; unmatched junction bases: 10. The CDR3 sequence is CASSPQGVSQNTEAFF. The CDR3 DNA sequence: TGTGCCAGCAGCCCTCAGGGGGTAAGTCAGAACACTGAAGCTTTCTTT. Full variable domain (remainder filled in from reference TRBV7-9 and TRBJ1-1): DTGVSQNPRHKITKRGQNVTFRCDPISEHNRLYWYRQTLGQGPEFLTYFQNEAQLEKSRLLSDRFSAERPKGSFSTLEIQRTEQGDSAMYLCASSPQGVSQNTEAFFGQGTRLTVV.

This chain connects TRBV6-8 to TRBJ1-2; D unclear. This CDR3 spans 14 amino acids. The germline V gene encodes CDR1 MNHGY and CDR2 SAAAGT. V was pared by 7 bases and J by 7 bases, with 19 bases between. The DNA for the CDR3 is TGTGCCAGCACCCCCCGCCAGGCGAGTCTTGGCTACACCTTC. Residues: CASTPRQASLGYTF.

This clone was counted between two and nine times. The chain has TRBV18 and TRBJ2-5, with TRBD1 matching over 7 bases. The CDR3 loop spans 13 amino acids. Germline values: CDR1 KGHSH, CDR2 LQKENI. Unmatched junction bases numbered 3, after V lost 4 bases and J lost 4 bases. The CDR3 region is CASSQGAGETQYF. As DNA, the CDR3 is TGTGCCAGCTCACAGGGGGCGGGAGAGACCCAGTACTTC.